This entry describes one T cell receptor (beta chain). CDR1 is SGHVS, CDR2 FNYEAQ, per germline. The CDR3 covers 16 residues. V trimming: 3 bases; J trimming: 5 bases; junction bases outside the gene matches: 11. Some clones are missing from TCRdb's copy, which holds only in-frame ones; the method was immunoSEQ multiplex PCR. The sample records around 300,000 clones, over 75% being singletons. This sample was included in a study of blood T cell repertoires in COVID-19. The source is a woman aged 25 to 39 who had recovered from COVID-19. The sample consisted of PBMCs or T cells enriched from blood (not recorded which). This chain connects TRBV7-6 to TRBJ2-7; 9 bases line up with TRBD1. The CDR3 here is CASSFFSGTGRDEQYF. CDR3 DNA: TGTGCCAGCAGCTTTTTCTCCGGGACAGGGAGAGACGAGCAGTACTTC.